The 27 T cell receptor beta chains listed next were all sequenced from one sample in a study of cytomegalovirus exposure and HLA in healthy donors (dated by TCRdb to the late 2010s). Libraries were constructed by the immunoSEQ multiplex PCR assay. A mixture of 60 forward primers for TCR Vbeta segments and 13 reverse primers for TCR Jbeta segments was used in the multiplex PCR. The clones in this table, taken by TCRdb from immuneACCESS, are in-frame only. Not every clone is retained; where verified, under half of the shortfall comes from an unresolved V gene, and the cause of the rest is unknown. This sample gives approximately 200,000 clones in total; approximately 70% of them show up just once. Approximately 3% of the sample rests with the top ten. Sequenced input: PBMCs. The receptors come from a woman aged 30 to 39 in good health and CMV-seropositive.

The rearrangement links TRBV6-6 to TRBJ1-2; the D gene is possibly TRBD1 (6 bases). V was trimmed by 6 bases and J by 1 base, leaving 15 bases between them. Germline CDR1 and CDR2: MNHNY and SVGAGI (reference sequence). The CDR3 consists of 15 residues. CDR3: CASREPDSLNYGYTF. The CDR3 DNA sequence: TGTGCCAGCAGGGAGCCGGACAGTCTTAACTATGGCTACACCTTC.

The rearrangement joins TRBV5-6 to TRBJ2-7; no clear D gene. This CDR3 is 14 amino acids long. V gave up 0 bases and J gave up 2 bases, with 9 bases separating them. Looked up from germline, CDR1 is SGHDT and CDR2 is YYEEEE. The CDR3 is CASSLAQAPYEQYF. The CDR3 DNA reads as TGTGCCAGCAGCTTGGCTCAGGCCCCCTACGAGCAGTACTTC.

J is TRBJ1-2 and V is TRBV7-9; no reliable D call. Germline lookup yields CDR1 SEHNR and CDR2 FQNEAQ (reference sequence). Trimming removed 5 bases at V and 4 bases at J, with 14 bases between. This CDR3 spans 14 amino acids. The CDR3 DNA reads TGTGCCAGCAGCAGGGCGCGAGCGGTCTATGGCTACACCTTC. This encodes CASSRARAVYGYTF.

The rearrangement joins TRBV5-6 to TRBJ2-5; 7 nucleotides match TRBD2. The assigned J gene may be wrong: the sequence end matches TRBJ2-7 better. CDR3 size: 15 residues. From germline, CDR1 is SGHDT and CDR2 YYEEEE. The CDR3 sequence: CASSSLGGGIHEQYF. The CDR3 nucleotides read TGTGCCAGCAGCTCTCTCGGGGGAGGGATACACGAGCAGTACTTC.

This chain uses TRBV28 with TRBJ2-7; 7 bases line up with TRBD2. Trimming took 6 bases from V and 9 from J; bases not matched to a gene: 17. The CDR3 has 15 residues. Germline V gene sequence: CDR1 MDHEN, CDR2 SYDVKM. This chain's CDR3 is CASSKGSSGLTVQYF. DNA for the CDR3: TGTGCCAGCAGCAAAGGTAGTAGCGGGTTGACTGTGCAGTACTTC.

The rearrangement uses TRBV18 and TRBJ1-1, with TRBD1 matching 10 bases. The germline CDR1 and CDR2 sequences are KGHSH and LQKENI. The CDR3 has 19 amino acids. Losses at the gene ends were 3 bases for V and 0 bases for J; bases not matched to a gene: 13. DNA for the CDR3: TGTGCCAGCTCACCGGACCCCGGGACAGGGGCCTTGATGAACACTGAAGCTTTCTTT. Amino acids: CASSPDPGTGALMNTEAFF.

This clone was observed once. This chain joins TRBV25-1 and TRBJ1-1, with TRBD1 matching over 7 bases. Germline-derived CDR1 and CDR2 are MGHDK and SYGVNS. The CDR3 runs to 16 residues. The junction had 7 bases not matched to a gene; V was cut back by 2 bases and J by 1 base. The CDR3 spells CASSEDWSGGNTEAFF. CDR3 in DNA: TGTGCCAGCAGTGAAGATTGGTCAGGGGGGAACACTGAAGCTTTCTTT.

CDR3 in DNA: TGTGCCAGCAGTCAGGGGGACAGTCCTTACAATGAGCAGTTCTTC. Its protein product is CASSQGDSPYNEQFF. The chain joins TRBV6-5 to TRBJ2-1, with 7 bases matching TRBD1. Trimming removed 5 bases from V and 4 bases from J; junction bases left unmatched: 8. This CDR3 region has 15 residues. Germline loops: CDR1 MNHEY, CDR2 SVGAGI.

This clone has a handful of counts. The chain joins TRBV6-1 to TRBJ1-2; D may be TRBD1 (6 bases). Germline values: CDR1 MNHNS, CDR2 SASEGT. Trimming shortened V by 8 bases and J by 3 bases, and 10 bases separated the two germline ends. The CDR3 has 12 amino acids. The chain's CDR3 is CASAPGDYGYTF. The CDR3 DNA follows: TGTGCCAGCGCACCAGGGGACTATGGCTACACCTTC.

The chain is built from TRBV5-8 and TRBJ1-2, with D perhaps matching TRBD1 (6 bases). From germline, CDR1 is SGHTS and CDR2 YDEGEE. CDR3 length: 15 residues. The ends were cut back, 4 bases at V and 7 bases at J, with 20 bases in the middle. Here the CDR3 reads CASSPLWAGAGGYTF. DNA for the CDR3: TGTGCCAGCAGCCCACTTTGGGCAGGGGCTGGTGGCTACACCTTC.

Here the CDR3 reads CASSLPVPGLVNEQYF. CDR3 DNA sequence: TGCGCCAGCAGCCTTCCCGTCCCGGGACTAGTGAACGAGCAGTACTTC. The chain employs TRBV5-1 and TRBJ2-7, with 8 bases identical to TRBD2. V lost 4 bases, J lost 5 bases, and 14 bases stayed unmatched. Germline loops: CDR1 SGHRS, CDR2 YFSETQ. The CDR3 is made up of 16 amino acids.

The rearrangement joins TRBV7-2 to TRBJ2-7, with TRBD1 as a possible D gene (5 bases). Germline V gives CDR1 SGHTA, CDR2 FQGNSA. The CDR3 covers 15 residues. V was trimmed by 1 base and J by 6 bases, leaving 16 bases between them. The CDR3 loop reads CASSLEGAAPGEQYF. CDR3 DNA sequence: TGTGCCAGCAGCTTAGAAGGGGCGGCTCCTGGCGAGCAGTACTTC. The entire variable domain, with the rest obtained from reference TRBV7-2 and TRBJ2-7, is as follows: GAGVSQSPSNKVTEKGKDVELRCDPISGHTALYWYRQSLGQGLEFLIYFQGNSAPDKSGLPSDRFSAERTGGSVSTLTIQRTQQEDSAVYLCASSLEGAAPGEQYFGPGTRLTVT.

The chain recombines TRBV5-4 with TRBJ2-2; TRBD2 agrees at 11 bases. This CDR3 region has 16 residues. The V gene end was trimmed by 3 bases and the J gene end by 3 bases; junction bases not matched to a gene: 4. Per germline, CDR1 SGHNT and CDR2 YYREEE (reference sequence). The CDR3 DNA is TGTGCCAGCAGCTCCCGGACTAGCGGGTACACCGGGGAGCTGTTTTTT. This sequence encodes CASSSRTSGYTGELFF. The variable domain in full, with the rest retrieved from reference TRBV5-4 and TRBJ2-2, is ETGVTQSPTHLIKTRGQQVTLRCSSQSGHNTVSWYQQALGQGPQFIFQYYREEENGRGNFPPRFSGLQFPNYSSELNVNALELDDSALYLCASSSRTSGYTGELFFGEGSRLTVL.

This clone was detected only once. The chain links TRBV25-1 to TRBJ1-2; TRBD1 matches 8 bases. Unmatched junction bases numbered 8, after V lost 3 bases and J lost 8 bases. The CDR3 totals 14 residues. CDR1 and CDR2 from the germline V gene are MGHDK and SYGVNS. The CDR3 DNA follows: TGTGCCAGCAGTGATCCAGGGGGCTTGGGAGGCTACACCTTC. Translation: CASSDPGGLGGYTF.

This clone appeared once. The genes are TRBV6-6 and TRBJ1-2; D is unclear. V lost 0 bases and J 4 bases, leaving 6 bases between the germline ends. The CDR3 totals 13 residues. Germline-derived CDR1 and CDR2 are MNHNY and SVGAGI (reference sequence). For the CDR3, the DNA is TGTGCCAGCAGTTACTCGTCCATCTATGGCTACACCTTC. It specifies CASSYSSIYGYTF.

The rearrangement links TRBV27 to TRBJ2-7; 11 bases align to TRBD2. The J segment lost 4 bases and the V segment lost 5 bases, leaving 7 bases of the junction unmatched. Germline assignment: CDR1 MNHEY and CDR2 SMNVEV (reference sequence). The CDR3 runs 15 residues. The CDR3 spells CASSGAGTSGYEQYF. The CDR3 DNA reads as TGTGCCAGCAGTGGGGCCGGGACTAGCGGATACGAGCAGTACTTC.

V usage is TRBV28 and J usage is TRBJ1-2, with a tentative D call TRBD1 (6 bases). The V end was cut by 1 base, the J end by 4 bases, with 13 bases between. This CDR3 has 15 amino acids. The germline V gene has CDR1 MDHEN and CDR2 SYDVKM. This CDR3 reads CASSLFGGIGYGYTF. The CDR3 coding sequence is TGTGCCAGCAGTTTATTTGGGGGCATTGGCTATGGCTACACCTTC.

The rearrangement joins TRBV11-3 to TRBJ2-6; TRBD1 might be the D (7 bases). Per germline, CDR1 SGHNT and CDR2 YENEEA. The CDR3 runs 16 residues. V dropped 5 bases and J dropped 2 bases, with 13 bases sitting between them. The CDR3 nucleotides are TGTGCCAGCAGCCGGAGGGGGCGGGCTGGGGCCAACGTCCTGACTTTC. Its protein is CASSRRGRAGANVLTF.

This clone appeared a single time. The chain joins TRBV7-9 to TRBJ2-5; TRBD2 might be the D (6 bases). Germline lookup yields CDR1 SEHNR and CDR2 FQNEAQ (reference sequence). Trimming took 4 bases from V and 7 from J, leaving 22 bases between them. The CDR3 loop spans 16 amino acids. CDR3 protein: CASSSTRGTARGTQYF. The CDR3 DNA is TGTGCCAGCAGCTCTACCCGGGGGACTGCACGGGGGACCCAGTACTTC.

The DNA for the CDR3 is TGTGCCAGCAGTAGACCTAACGCAGGGGGCAATCAGCCCCAGCATTTT. Translating it yields CASSRPNAGGNQPQHF. This chain links TRBV21-1 with TRBJ1-5; the table's D call of TRBD1 was not tested on the DNA. TRBV21-1 is a documented pseudogene. The CDR3 runs to 16 residues.

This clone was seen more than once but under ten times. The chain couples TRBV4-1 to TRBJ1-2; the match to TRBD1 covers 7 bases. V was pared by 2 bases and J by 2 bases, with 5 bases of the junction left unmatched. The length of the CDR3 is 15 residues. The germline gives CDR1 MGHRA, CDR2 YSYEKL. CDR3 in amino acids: CASSQLTGANYGYTF. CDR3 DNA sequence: TGCGCCAGCAGCCAATTAACAGGGGCGAACTATGGCTACACCTTC.

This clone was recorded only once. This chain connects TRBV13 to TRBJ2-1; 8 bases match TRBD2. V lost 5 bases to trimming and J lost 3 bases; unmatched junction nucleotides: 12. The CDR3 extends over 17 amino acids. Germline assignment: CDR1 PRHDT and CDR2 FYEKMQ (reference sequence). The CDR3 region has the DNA TGTGCCAGCAGCCCTGGGGGCGGGAGGAGGATCTACAATGAGCAGTTCTTC. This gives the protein CASSPGGGRRIYNEQFF. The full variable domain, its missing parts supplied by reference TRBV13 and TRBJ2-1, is AAGVIQSPRHLIKEKRETATLKCYPIPRHDTVYWYQQGPGQDPQFLISFYEKMQSDKGSIPDRFSAQQFSDYHSELNMSSLELGDSALYFCASSPGGGRRIYNEQFFGPGTRLTVL.

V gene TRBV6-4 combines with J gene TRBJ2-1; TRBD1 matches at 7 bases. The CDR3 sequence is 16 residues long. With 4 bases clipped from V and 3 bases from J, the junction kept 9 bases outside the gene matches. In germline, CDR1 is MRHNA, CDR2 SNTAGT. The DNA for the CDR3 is TGTGCCAGCAGTGTACGACAGGGACGAAACTACAATGAGCAGTTCTTC. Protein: CASSVRQGRNYNEQFF.

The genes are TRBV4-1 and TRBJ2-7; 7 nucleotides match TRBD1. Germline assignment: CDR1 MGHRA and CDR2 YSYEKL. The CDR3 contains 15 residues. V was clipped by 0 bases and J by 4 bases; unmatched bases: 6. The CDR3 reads CASSQEGTDSYEQYF. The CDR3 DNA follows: TGCGCCAGCAGCCAAGAAGGGACAGATTCGTACGAGCAGTACTTC.

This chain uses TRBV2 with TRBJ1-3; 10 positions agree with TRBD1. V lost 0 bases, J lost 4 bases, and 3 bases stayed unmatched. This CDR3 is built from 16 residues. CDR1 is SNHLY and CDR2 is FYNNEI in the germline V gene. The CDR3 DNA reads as TGTGCCAGCAGTGAAGCAGGGACAGGGGTGGGAAACACCATATATTTT. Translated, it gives CASSEAGTGVGNTIYF.

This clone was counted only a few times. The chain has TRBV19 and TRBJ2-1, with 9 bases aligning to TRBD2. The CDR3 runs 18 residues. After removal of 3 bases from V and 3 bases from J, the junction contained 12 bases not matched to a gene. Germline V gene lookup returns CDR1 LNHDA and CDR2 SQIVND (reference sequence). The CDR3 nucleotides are TGTGCCAGTAGTATGGGGGGCCGGGCGGGAGGGTTCTACAATGAGCAGTTCTTC. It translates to CASSMGGRAGGFYNEQFF.

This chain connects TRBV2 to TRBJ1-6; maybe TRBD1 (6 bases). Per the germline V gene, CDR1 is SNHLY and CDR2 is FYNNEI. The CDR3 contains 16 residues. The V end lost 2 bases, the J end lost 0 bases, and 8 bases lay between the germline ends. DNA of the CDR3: TGTGCCAGCAGTGAACGCAGGGGCTCCTATAATTCACCCCTCCACTTT. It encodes CASSERRGSYNSPLHF.